The source of this TCR beta chain is a study of CD8+ T cells in alopecia areata. On the study more broadly: Percentage of affected scalp area was the basis on which treated patients' severity was scored.

As the sequencing template, cDNA was produced by extracting RNA and reverse transcribing it. Generated by immunoSEQ multiplex PCR, the TCRdb table keeps only in-frame clones and is missing some. The sample has 150,000 or so clones, approximately 52% seen once. CDR1 GTSNPN and CDR2 SVGIG come from the germline V gene (reference sequence). After removal of 1 base from V and 0 bases from J, the junction contained 4 bases not matched to a gene. This CDR3 is 16 amino acids long. The sample's treatment: oral pan-JAK inhibitor, 5-10 mg twice daily. This sequence originates from a human donor with alopecia areata. The sample here was CD4+ T cells sorted from blood, taken at approximately week 55, from a patient treated with tofacitinib. V usage is TRBV30 and J usage is TRBJ2-3; 10 bases agree with TRBD2. The CDR3, as DNA: TGTGCCTGGAGTGGCTTAGCGGGAGGTAGCACAGATACGCAGTATTTT. This translates into CAWSGLAGGSTDTQYF.